This T cell receptor (beta chain) emerged from a study of cytotoxic CD8 clonotypes in ibrutinib-treated CLL. Only one count was recorded for this clone. The antigen is undetermined. Study results and limitations: Public clonotypes, found uncommonly, either contracted or stayed stable on treatment. Whereas clonality rose at ibrutinib response, it declined toward baseline at progression.

Germline V gives CDR1 SGHRS, CDR2 YFSETQ. The CDR3 contains 15 residues. V lost 0 bases and J lost 8; bases outside the gene matches: 8. Produced via immunoSEQ multiplex PCR; TCRdb's table is partial and in-frame only. This table holds roughly 250,000 clones, 70% found once. V gene TRBV5-1 combines with J gene TRBJ2-1; 7 bases are shared with TRBD1. The receptor was derived from a human donor with chronic lymphocytic leukemia. The material was PBMCs, obtained after 24 months of ibrutinib treatment. CDR3 region: CASSLGLGTDYEQFF. The CDR3, as DNA: TGCGCCAGCAGCTTGGGTCTCGGGACAGATTATGAGCAGTTCTTC.